The clone carrying this TCR beta chain was seen more than once but under ten times. Its antigen is as yet unknown. With random hexamers, reverse transcription was performed on 0.5 to 1 ug of RNA. TCRdb analysed the immunoSEQ multiplex PCR reads with MiXCR anew, one entry per CDR3 protein. The data hold 120,000 or so distinct CDR3 sequences, with 90% to 95% observed a single time. This entry is derived from a study of CD8 T cells in Susac syndrome. Study-wide points: In its TCR sequencing and HLA analysis, the study acknowledged that the number of individuals was relatively small.

CDR1 is DFQATT, CDR2 SNEGSKA, per germline (reference sequence). This CDR3 is 10 amino acids long. The V and J ends lost 3 bases and 6 bases respectively, with 6 bases between them. Input material: CD4+ T cells from PBMCs. V and J are TRBV20-1 and TRBJ2-7; D gene unclear. The sequence came from a human donor in good health. The CDR3 loop is CSASWGEQYF. The CDR3 DNA follows: TGCAGTGCTAGTTGGGGCGAGCAGTACTTC.